This TCR beta chain was sequenced during a study of T cell repertoires in cytomegalovirus infection. The wider study: Newly reported HLA-C-restricted and thoroughly characterized HLA-B-restricted CMV epitopes were employed. CMV infection plus the matching HLA type was flagged by public TCR beta signatures.

Study-level findings and limits: Identification of carriers of CMV plus the relevant HLA was achieved through cumulative public TCR beta family frequency. Dominant in the ex vivo response were TCR beta clonotypes restricted by HLA-C and specific for CMV.

TCRdb passed the reads through MiXCR, listing each CDR3 protein once. The profile shows 160,000 or so distinct CDR3 sequences, less than 25% of them singletons. This clonotype was counted only a few times. Its cognate antigen is unknown. There are 16 residues in the CDR3. Per germline, CDR1 MNHNS and CDR2 SASEGT. V lost 6 bases to trimming and J lost 1 base; unmatched junction nucleotides: 12. This TCR was recovered from a human donor in good health (CMV status not recorded). Some clones in this sample may be carry-over from other donors' samples. The source was CD8+ T cells from cultured PBMCs, collected from culture after CMV antigen stimulation. This rearrangement joins TRBV6-1 to TRBJ2-7, with 7 bases aligning to TRBD2. CDR3 DNA: TGTGCCAGCAGACAGCCCTCCGGGAGGAAATCCTACGAGCAGTACTTC. Residues: CASRQPSGRKSYEQYF.